This T cell receptor beta chain emerged from a study of T-cell reconstitution after alpha-beta-depleted transplantation in children. Unique molecular identifiers were incorporated when the TCRbeta library was constructed. Each CDR3 protein gets one entry after TCRdb re-called the PCR reads with MiXCR. The sample has some 110,000 distinct CDR3 sequences; 10% to 13% are singletons. About this clonotype itself: Possible read error: a much larger clone is one base away.

V gave up 2 bases and J gave up 7 bases, with 12 bases separating them. CDR3 length: 14 amino acids. CDR1 MNHEY and CDR2 SVGAGI come from the germline V gene. The V call is TRBV6-5, the J call TRBJ1-5, with a possible D match to TRBD1 (5 bases). The receptor was isolated from a boy aged 2 to 9 with acute lymphoblastic leukemia, due to receive a stem cell transplant. The material sequenced was PBMCs, taken before TCRalphabeta/CD19-depleted stem cell transplant. The CDR3 sequence: CASSYDGGDQPQHF. The CDR3 nucleotides are TGTGCCAGCAGTTACGATGGCGGGGACCAGCCCCAGCATTTT.